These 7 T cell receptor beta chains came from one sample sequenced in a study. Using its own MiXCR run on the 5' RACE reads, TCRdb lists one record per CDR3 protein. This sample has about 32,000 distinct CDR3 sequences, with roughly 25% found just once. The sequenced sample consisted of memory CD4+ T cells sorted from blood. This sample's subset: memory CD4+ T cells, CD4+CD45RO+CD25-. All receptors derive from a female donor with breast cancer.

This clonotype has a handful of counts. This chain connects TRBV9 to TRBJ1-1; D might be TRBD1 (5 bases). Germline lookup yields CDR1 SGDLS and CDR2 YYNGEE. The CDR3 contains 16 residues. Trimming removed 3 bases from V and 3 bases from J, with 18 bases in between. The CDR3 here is CASSALGETDHTEAFF. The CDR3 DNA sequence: TGTGCCAGCAGCGCCCTAGGGGAGACAGACCACACTGAAGCTTTCTTT. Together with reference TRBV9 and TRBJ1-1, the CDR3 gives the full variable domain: DSGVTQTPKHLITATGQRVTLRCSPRSGDLSVYWYQQSLDQGLQFLIQYYNGEERAKGNILERFSAQQFPDLHSELNLSSLELGDSALYFCASSALGETDHTEAFFGQGTRLTVV.

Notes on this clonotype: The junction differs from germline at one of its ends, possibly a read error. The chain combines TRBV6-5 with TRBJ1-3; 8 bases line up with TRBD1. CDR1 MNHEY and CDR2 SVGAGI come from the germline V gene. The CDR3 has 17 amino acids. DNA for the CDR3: TGTGCCAGCAGTTACAAATCGCAGGGGGCTGTTGGAAGCACCATATATTTT. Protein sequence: CASSYKSQGAVGSTIYF.

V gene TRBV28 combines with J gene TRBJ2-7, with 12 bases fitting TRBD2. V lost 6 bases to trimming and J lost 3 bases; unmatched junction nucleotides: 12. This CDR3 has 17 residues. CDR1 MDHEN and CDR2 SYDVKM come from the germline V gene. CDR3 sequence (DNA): TGTGCCAGCAGCAAACTAGCGGGGGGCCCTCCAGTCTACGAGCAGTACTTC. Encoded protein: CASSKLAGGPPVYEQYF.

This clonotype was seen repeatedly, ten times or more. CDR3 bases: TGTGCCAGCAGTTTAGCGCAGGGGGCCGACCCCCATCAGCCCCAGCATTTT. This gives the protein CASSLAQGADPHQPQHF. The rearrangement uses TRBV12-3 or TRBV12-4 and TRBJ1-5; 8 nucleotides agree with TRBD1. CDR3 length: 17 residues. The V segment lost 0 bases and the J segment 5 bases; nucleotides outside the gene matches: 9.

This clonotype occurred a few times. The CDR3 is CASSSNRGSAYNSPLHF. CDR3 DNA: TGTGCCAGCAGTTCCAACAGGGGTAGCGCCTATAATTCACCCCTCCACTTT. The chain links TRBV6-5 to TRBJ1-6, with 7 bases fitting TRBD1. The germline CDR1 and CDR2 sequences are MNHEY and SVGAGI. Trimming took 4 bases from V and 2 from J; bases not matched to a gene: 8. This CDR3 contains 17 residues.

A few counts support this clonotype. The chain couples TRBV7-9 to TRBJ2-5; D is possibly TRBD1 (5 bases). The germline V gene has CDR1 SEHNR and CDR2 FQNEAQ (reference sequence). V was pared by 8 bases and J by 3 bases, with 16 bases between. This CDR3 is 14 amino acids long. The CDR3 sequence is CASYRLLREETQYF. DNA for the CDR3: TGTGCCAGCTACAGGCTCCTGCGTGAAGAGACCCAGTACTTC.

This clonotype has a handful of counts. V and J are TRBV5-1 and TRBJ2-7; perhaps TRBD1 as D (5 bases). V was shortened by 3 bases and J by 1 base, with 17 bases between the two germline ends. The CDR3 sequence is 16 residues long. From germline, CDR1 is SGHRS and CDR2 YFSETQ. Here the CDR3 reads CASSWGSGYRSYEQYF. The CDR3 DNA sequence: TGCGCCAGCAGCTGGGGATCAGGGTATCGGTCCTACGAGCAGTACTTC.